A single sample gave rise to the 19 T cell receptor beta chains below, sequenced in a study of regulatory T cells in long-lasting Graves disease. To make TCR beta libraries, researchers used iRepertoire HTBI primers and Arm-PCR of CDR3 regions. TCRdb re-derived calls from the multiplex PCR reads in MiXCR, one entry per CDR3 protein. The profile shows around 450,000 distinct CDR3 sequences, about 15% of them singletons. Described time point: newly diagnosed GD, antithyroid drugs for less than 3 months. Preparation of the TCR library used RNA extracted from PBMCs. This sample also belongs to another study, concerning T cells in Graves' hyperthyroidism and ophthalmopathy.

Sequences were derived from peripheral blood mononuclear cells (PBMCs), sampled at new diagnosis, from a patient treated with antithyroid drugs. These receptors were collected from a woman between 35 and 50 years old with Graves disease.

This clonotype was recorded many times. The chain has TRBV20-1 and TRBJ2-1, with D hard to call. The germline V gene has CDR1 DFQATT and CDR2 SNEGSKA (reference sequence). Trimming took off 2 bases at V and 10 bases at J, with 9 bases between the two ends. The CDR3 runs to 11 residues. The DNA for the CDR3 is TGCAGTGCTAGACCGGGCGAGGAGCAGTTCTTC. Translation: CSARPGEEQFF.

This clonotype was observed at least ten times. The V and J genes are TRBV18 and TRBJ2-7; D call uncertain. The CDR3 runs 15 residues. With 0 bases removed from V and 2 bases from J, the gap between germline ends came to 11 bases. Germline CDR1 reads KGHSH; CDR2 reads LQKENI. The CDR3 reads CASSPPNLNTYEQYF. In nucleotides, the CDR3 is TGTGCCAGCTCACCACCGAATCTGAACACCTACGAGCAGTACTTC.

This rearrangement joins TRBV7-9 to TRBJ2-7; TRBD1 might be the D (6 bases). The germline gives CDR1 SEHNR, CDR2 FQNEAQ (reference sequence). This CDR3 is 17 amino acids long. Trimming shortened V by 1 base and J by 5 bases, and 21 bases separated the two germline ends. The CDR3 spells CASSLDQDIQGWDEQYF. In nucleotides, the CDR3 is TGTGCCAGCAGCTTAGACCAGGACATTCAGGGGTGGGACGAGCAGTACTTC.

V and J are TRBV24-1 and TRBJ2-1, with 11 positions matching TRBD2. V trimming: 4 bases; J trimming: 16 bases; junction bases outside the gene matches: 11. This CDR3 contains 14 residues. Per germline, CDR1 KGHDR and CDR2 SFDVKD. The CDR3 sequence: CATSESPSGGPLFF. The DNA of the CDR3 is TGTGCCACCAGTGAATCTCCTAGCGGGGGGCCCCTATTCTTC.

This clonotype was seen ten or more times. The chain's CDR3 is CASSQDSYNSPLHF. In DNA form, the CDR3 reads TGTGCCAGCAGTCAGGACTCCTATAATTCACCCCTCCACTTT. V and J are TRBV27 and TRBJ1-6; no firm D call. There are 14 residues in the CDR3. The germline CDR1 and CDR2 sequences are MNHEY and SMNVEV (reference sequence). V was pared by 5 bases and J by 0 bases, with 5 bases between.

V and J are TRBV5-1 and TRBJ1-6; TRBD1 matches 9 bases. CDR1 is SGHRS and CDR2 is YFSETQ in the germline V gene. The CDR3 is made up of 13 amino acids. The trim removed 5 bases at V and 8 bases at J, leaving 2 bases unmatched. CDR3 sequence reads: CASRQGADSPLHF. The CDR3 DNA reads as TGCGCCAGCAGACAGGGGGCGGATTCACCCCTCCACTTT.

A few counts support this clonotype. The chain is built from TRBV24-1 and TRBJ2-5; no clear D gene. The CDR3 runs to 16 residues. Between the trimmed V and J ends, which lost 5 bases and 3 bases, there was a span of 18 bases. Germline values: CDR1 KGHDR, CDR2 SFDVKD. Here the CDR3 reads CATSGYGSPMEETQYF. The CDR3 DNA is TGTGCCACCAGTGGTTACGGATCACCTATGGAAGAGACCCAGTACTTC.

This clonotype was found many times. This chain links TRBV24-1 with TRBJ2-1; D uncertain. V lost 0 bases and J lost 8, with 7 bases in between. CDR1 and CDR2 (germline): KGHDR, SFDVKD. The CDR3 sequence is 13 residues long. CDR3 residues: CATSDLGWHEQFF. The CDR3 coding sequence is TGTGCCACCAGTGATTTGGGGTGGCATGAGCAGTTCTTC.

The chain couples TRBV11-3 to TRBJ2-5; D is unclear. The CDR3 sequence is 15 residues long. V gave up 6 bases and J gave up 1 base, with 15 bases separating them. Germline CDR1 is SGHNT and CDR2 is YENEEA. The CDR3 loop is CASRPLTRRQETQYF. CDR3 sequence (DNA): TGTGCCAGCAGGCCACTGACAAGACGCCAAGAGACCCAGTACTTC.

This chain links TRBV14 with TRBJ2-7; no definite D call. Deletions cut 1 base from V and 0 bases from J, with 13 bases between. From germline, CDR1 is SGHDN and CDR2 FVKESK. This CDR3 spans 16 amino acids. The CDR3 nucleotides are TGTGCCAGCAGCCAAGGACCTAGTCACAGCTCCTACGAGCAGTACTTC. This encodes CASSQGPSHSSYEQYF.

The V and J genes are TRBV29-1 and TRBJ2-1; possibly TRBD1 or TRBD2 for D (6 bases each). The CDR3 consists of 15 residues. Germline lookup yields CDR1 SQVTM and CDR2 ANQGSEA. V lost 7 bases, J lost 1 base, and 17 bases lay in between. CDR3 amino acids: CSAGGGSTSYNEQFF. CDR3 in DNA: TGCAGCGCTGGAGGGGGGAGCACGTCCTACAATGAGCAGTTCTTC.

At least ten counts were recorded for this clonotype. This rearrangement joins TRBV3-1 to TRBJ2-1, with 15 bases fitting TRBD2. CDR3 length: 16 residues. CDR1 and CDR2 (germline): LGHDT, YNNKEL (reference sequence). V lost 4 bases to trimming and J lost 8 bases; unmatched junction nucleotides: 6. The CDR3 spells CASSPGLAGGWDEQFF. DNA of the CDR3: TGTGCCAGCAGCCCGGGACTAGCGGGAGGATGGGATGAGCAGTTCTTC.

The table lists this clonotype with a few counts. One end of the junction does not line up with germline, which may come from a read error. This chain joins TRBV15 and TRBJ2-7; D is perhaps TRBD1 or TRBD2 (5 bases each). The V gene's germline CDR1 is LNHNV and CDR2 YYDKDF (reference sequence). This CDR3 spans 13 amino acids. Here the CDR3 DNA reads TGTGCCACCAGCAAGGGACCCACCTACGGGCAGTACTTC. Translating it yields CATSKGPTYGQYF.

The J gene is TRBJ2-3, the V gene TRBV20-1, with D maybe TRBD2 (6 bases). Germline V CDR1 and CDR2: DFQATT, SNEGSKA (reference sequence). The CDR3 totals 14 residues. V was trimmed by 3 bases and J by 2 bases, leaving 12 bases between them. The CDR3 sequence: CSARVADNTDTQYF. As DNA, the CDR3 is TGCAGTGCTAGGGTAGCGGACAACACAGATACGCAGTATTTT.

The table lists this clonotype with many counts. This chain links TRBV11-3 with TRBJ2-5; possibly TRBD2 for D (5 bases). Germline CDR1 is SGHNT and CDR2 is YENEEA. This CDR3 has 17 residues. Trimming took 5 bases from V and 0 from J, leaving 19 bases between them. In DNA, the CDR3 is TGTGCCAGCAGCCCCAGAGATCTGCGGGCCCACCAAGAGACCCAGTACTTC. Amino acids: CASSPRDLRAHQETQYF.

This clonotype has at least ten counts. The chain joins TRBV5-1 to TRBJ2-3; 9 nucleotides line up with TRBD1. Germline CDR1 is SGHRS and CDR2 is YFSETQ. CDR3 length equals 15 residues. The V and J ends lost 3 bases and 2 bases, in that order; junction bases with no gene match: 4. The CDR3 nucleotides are TGCGCCAGCAGCTCCGACAGGGGGTTCACAGATACGCAGTATTTT. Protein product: CASSSDRGFTDTQYF.

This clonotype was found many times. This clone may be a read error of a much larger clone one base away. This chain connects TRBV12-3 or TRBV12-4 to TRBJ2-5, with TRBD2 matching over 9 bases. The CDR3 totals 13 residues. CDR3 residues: CASSLAGDETQYF. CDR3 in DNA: TGTGCCAGCAGCTTAGCGGGAGATGAGACCCAGTACTTC.

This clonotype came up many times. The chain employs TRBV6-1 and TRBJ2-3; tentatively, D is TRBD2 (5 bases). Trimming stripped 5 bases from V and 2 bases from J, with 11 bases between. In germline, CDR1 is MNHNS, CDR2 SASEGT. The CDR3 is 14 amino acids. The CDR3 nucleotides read TGTGCCAGCAGTAAGGGAGAGCCCACAGATACGCAGTATTTT. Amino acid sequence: CASSKGEPTDTQYF.

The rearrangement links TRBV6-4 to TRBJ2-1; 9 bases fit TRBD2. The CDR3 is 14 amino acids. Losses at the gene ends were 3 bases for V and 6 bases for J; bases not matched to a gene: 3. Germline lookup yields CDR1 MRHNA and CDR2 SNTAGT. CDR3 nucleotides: TGTGCCAGCAGTGAACAAGCGGGAGGCAATGAGCAGTTCTTC. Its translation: CASSEQAGGNEQFF.